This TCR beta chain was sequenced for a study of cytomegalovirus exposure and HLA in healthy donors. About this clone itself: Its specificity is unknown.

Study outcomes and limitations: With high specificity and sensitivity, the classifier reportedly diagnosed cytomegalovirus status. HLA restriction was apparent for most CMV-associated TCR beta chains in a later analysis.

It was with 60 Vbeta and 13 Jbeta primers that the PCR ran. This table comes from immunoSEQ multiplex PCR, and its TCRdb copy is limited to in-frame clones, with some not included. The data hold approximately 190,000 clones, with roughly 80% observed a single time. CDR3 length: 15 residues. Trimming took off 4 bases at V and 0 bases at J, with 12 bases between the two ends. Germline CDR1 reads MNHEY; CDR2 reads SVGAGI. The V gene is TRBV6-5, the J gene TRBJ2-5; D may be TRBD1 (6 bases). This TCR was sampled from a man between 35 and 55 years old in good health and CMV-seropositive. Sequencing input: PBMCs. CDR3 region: CASSLSGADQETQYF. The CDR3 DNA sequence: TGTGCCAGCAGTTTATCAGGGGCGGACCAAGAGACCCAGTACTTC.